This is a list of T cell receptor beta chains from one sample in a study of T cells in Graves' hyperthyroidism and ophthalmopathy. MiXCR, applied by TCRdb to the multiplex PCR reads, yields one record per CDR3 protein. The sample contains about 640,000 distinct CDR3 sequences, around 20% of which appear only once. The sequencing input was blood. All receptors come from a young man with Graves' ophthalmopathy. The CDR3 runs from the conserved cysteine through the conserved F or W. Fields, in order: D gene, V gene, clone size, J gene, CDR3 DNA, CDR3 protein. A D gene is named only where the DNA matches it firmly. A clone size is listed for some rows: how often the clone was seen (once, few, many), or a class if it is expanded.

D: TRBD2
V: TRBV2
size: many
J: TRBJ2-7
DNA: TGTGCCAGCAGTGAAGGCCGGACTAGCGGGAGTACGCAGTACTTC
CDR3: CASSEGRTSGSTQYF

D: -
V: TRBV12-3/TRBV12-4
size: many
J: TRBJ2-3
DNA: TGTGCCAGCAGTATACAGGATTCCACAGATACGCAGTATTTT
CDR3: CASSIQDSTDTQYF

D: -
V: TRBV5-5
size: many
J: TRBJ1-1
DNA: TGTGCCAGCAGCTTGGCCAGGGGTGAAATGACTGAAGCTTTCTTT
CDR3: CASSLARGEMTEAFF

D: TRBD2
V: TRBV30
size: -
J: TRBJ2-2
DNA: TGTGCCTGGAGTCACAGCGGGAGAGTAACCGGGGAGCTGTTTTTT
CDR3: CAWSHSGRVTGELFF

D: -
V: TRBV6-2/TRBV6-3
size: -
J: TRBJ2-7
DNA: TGTGCCAGCAGTTACTCGATTTCCGTCTCCTACGAGCAGTACTTC
CDR3: CASSYSISVSYEQYF

D: -
V: TRBV20-1
size: many
J: TRBJ1-2
DNA: TGCAGTGCTAGAGATGCCAGAGCTAACTATGGCTACACCTTC
CDR3: CSARDARANYGYTF

D: TRBD2
V: TRBV6-1
size: few
J: TRBJ2-5
DNA: TGTGCCAGCAGCGTAGCGGGGGCCCAGCGAGACCAGTACTTC
CDR3: CASSVAGAQRDQYF

D: -
V: TRBV27
size: few
J: TRBJ2-6
DNA: TGTGCCAGCAGTTTAAAGGGGTATGGGGGATCTGGGGCCAACGTCCTGACTTTC
CDR3: CASSLKGYGGSGANVLTF

D: TRBD2
V: TRBV7-2
size: many
J: TRBJ2-1
DNA: TGTGCCAGCAGCCCCCAGTCGGGAGGGGGCTACAATGAGCAGTTCTTC
CDR3: CASSPQSGGGYNEQFF

D: TRBD2
V: TRBV5-1
size: many
J: TRBJ2-1
DNA: TGCGCCAGCAGCTGGACTAGCGGGAGCTTTAGTGAGCAGTTCTTC
CDR3: CASSWTSGSFSEQFF

D: TRBD2
V: TRBV12-3/TRBV12-4
size: few
J: TRBJ2-5
DNA: TGTGCCAGCAGTCGGACTAGCGGAGGGGGGGGTTGGACCCAGTACTTC
CDR3: CASSRTSGGGGWTQYF

D: TRBD1
V: TRBV6-1
size: few
J: TRBJ2-3
DNA: TGTGCCAGCAGACCCGGACAGGGATCAGATACGCAGTATTTT
CDR3: CASRPGQGSDTQYF

D: TRBD2
V: TRBV27
size: few
J: TRBJ2-5
DNA: TGTGCCAGCAGTCCATCCCTACTCTCGGCTAGCGGGAGGGTAGAGACCCAGTACTTC
CDR3: CASSPSLLSASGRVETQYF

D: TRBD2
V: TRBV7-6
size: -
J: TRBJ2-5
DNA: TGTGCCAGCAGCTATCGGGGGGCTCTAGCGGGCCGGGGCCAAGAGACCCAGTACTTC
CDR3: CASSYRGALAGRGQETQYF

D: -
V: TRBV4-3
size: -
J: TRBJ2-7
DNA: TGCGCCAGCAGCCAAGGGAAAACCTACGAGCAGTACTTC
CDR3: CASSQGKTYEQYF

D: -
V: TRBV20-1
size: -
J: TRBJ1-3
DNA: TGCAGTGCTAGAGATGCCCTAGACGCCTCTGGAAACACCATATATTTT
CDR3: CSARDALDASGNTIYF

D: TRBD1
V: TRBV6-1
size: -
J: TRBJ1-2
DNA: TGTGCCAGCAGTCCGCGGACAGGGGAGTTTTCCTGGAGCTACACCTTC
CDR3: CASSPRTGEFSWSYTF

D: -
V: TRBV7-9
size: many
J: TRBJ1-1
DNA: TGTGCCAGCAGCTCAGAATTGAACACTGAAGCTTTCTTT
CDR3: CASSSELNTEAFF

D: -
V: TRBV6-1
size: many
J: TRBJ2-7
DNA: TGTGCCAGCAGTATTCACAGGTTTACGTACGAGCAGTACTTC
CDR3: CASSIHRFTYEQYF

D: TRBD1
V: TRBV20-1
size: few
J: TRBJ2-7
DNA: TGCAGTGCCGGCGAGCAGGACAGGGGGTCGCGGGAGCAGTACTTC
CDR3: CSAGEQDRGSREQYF

D: -
V: TRBV6-1
size: -
J: TRBJ1-2
DNA: TGTGCCAGCAGTGAAGCGCTTGCTCCTTATGGCTACACCTTC
CDR3: CASSEALAPYGYTF

D: -
V: TRBV28
size: -
J: TRBJ1-5
DNA: TGTGCCAGCAGTTTTCCGGGGGTTAATCAGCCCCAGCATTTT
CDR3: CASSFPGVNQPQHF

D: TRBD1
V: TRBV30
size: many
J: TRBJ1-1
DNA: TGTGCCTGGAGCGTAACGTCACAGGGGTGGACTGAAGCTTTCTTT
CDR3: CAWSVTSQGWTEAFF

D: -
V: TRBV11-2
size: few
J: TRBJ2-3
DNA: TGTGCCAGCAGCTTTTTGGCCAGTACGCAGTATTTT
CDR3: CASSFLASTQYF

D: TRBD1
V: TRBV7-9
size: few
J: TRBJ1-3
DNA: TGTGCCAGCAGCCAGACAGGGGTTGGAAACACCATATATTTT
CDR3: CASSQTGVGNTIYF

D: -
V: TRBV5-6
size: -
J: TRBJ1-2
DNA: TGTGCCAGCAGCTTGGGTGGGACCGGGACACCGTCAAACTATGGCTACACCTTC
CDR3: CASSLGGTGTPSNYGYTF

D: -
V: TRBV28
size: many
J: TRBJ2-3
DNA: TGTGCCAGCAGTCCACTTATCACAGATACGCAGTATTTT
CDR3: CASSPLITDTQYF

D: TRBD2
V: TRBV18
size: once
J: TRBJ2-7
DNA: TGTGCCAGCTCCCCCGGGGGGGCCGGCAACGAGCAGTACTTC
CDR3: CASSPGGAGNEQYF

D: -
V: TRBV7-8
size: -
J: TRBJ2-7
DNA: TGTGCCAGCAGCTTAGGTCGAACACGAACCTACGAGCAGTACTTC
CDR3: CASSLGRTRTYEQYF

D: -
V: TRBV7-2
size: few
J: TRBJ1-5
DNA: TGTGCCAGCACCTCGGGTCAGGGCAATCAGCCCCAGCATTTT
CDR3: CASTSGQGNQPQHF

D: -
V: TRBV5-6
size: few
J: TRBJ2-5
DNA: TGTGCCACCGAACGTGGTGGGTTCCAAGAGACCCAGTACTTC
CDR3: CATERGGFQETQYF

D: -
V: TRBV4-3
size: -
J: TRBJ2-7
DNA: TGCGCCAGCAGCCAAGATTTAGGGATTCGGTACGAGCAGTACTTC
CDR3: CASSQDLGIRYEQYF

D: TRBD2
V: TRBV20-1
size: -
J: TRBJ2-2
DNA: TGCAGTGCTAGTCTCGGGAGGGGGAACACCGGGGAGCTGTTTTTT
CDR3: CSASLGRGNTGELFF

D: -
V: TRBV7-3
size: -
J: TRBJ2-6
DNA: TGTGCCAGCAGCTTAACCGGGACGAGGTCTGGGGCCAACGTCCTGACTTTC
CDR3: CASSLTGTRSGANVLTF

D: TRBD2
V: TRBV5-5
size: few
J: TRBJ2-7
DNA: TGTGCCAGCAGCTCCCTGGGCGGGAGGGACTACGAGCAGTACTTC
CDR3: CASSSLGGRDYEQYF

D: TRBD1
V: TRBV18
size: many
J: TRBJ1-1
DNA: TGTGCCAGCTCACCAGACGACAGGGTCGCTTTCTTT
CDR3: CASSPDDRVAFF

D: TRBD2
V: TRBV27
size: few
J: TRBJ2-1
DNA: TGTGCCAGCAACGGGACTAGCGGAACTTATGGTGAGCAGTTCTTC
CDR3: CASNGTSGTYGEQFF

D: TRBD2
V: TRBV6-1
size: many
J: TRBJ2-7
DNA: TGTGCCAGCAGTGAGGGACTAGCGGAAATCTACGAGCAGTACTTC
CDR3: CASSEGLAEIYEQYF

D: TRBD1
V: TRBV14
size: -
J: TRBJ1-1
DNA: TGTGCCAGCAGCCCTAGACAGGGAAGTATGGCTTTCTTT
CDR3: CASSPRQGSMAFF

D: -
V: TRBV19
size: -
J: TRBJ1-1
DNA: TGTGCCAGTAGTTTAATATCGGGGGGTGAAGCTTTCTTT
CDR3: CASSLISGGEAFF